The TCR beta chain described here comes from a study of response to subunit inactivated influenza vaccine. General study points: The authors offered the suggestion that each seasonal influenza vaccination recruits few new T cells.

The germline V and J ends were trimmed by 4 bases and 3 bases, with 9 bases remaining between them. The CDR3 spans 14 residues. Per germline, CDR1 WSHSY and CDR2 SAAADI. The table lists this clonotype with many counts. Its antigen is currently unknown. A single record per CDR3 protein comes from TCRdb applying MiXCR to the RT-PCR reads. This sample has 250,000 to 350,000 distinct CDR3 sequences, with about 20% found just once. The input for sequencing was PBMCs from blood, taken 21 months after vaccination. This clonotype was sampled from a man between 50 and 75 years old who received an inactivated influenza vaccine. V and J are TRBV10-2 and TRBJ1-4, with a tentative D call TRBD1 (6 bases). The CDR3 nucleotides are TGCGCCAGCAGTGGGGACACATCTAATGAAAAACTGTTTTTT. Encoded protein: CASSGDTSNEKLFF.